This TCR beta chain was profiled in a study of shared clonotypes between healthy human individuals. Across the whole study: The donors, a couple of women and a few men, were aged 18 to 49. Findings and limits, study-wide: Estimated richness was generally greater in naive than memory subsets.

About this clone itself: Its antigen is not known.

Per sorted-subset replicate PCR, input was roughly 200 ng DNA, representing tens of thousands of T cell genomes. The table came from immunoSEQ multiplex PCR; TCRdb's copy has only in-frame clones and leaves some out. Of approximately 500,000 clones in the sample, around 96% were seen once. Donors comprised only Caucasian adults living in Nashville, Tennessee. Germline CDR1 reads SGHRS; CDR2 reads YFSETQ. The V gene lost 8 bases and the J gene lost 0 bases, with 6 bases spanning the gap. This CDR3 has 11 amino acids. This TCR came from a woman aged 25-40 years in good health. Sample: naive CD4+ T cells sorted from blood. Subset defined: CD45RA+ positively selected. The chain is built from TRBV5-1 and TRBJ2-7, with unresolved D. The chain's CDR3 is CASTDSYEQYF. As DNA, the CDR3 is TGCGCCAGTACTGACTCCTACGAGCAGTACTTC. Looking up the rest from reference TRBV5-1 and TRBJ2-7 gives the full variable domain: KAGVTQTPRYLIKTRGQQVTLSCSPISGHRSVSWYQQTPGQGLQFLFEYFSETQRNKGNFPGRFSGRQFSNSRSEMNVSTLELGDSALYLCASTDSYEQYFGPGTRLTVT.